This TCR beta chain comes out of a study of blood T cell repertoires in COVID-19. The wider study: Sources were T cells, B-cell-depleted T cells, or PBMCs; the material itself was cDNA or gDNA.

The study drew participants aged roughly 18 to 95 years from around 24 US areas. Within 2 weeks of study entry, exposed participants had contacted a PCR-confirmed or clinician-diagnosed COVID-19 case. The CDR3 is made up of 18 amino acids. Profiled with immunoSEQ multiplex PCR; TCRdb holds only in-frame clones, not every one. The sample lists over 200,000 clones, nearly 90% seen once, with about 16% in the top ten. The source material was PBMCs or T cells enriched from blood (not recorded which). The chain is built from TRBV21-1 and TRBJ1-6; the table calls TRBD1, which could not be checked here. TRBV21-1 counts as a pseudogene. This TCR was recovered from a man aged 30 to 39 who had been exposed to COVID-19. CDR3: CASSKSKQGIPYNSPLHF. CDR3 coding DNA: TGTGCCAGCAGCAAGAGCAAACAGGGTATACCCTATAATTCACCCCTCCACTTT.